What follows are 4 T cell receptor beta chains derived from one specimen sequenced in a study of early T cells in non-severe SARS-CoV-2 infection. TCRdb re-called the 5' RACE reads with MiXCR, one entry per CDR3 protein. The sample contains tens of thousands of distinct CDR3 sequences, around 6% of which appear only once. Source material: whole blood. The receptors were gathered from an adult who was a healthcare worker with PCR-confirmed SARS-CoV-2 infection or an uninfected control (not recorded which).

This sequence joins TRBV10-2 and TRBJ1-5; the D gene is possibly TRBD1 (5 bases). Looked up from germline, CDR1 is WSHSY and CDR2 is SAAADI. Trimming took 6 bases from V and 5 from J, leaving 17 bases between them. The CDR3 covers 15 residues. Written as DNA, the CDR3 is TGCGCCAGCAGCAAAGACAGCAAAATGGATCAGCCCCAGCATTTT. It codes for CASSKDSKMDQPQHF.

The rearrangement uses TRBV6-2 or TRBV6-3 and TRBJ2-7, with a tentative D call TRBD2 (5 bases). Germline V gene data show CDR1 as MNHEY and CDR2 as SVGEGT. The CDR3 spans 16 residues. V was clipped by 0 bases and J by 3 bases, with 15 bases between them. CDR3 in DNA: TGTGCCAGCAGTTACTCGGGAGAATCAGGTCACTACGAGCAGTACTTC. Its protein is CASSYSGESGHYEQYF.

The rearrangement joins TRBV19 to TRBJ2-1, with TRBD2 matching over 12 bases. V was pared by 4 bases and J by 10 bases, with 11 bases of the junction left unmatched. CDR1 and CDR2 (germline): LNHDA, SQIVND (reference sequence). CDR3 length: 16 amino acids. The CDR3 DNA follows: TGTGCCAGTAGTAGAAAGGGGAGACTAGCGGGAGAAGAGCAGTTCTTC. Protein product: CASSRKGRLAGEEQFF.

J is TRBJ2-2 and V is TRBV29-1; no reliable D call. Trimming removed 6 bases from V and 4 bases from J, with 12 bases in between. The CDR3 totals 13 residues. CDR1 and CDR2 from the germline V gene are SQVTM and ANQGSEA. CDR3 loop: CSVYKGGTGELFF. The CDR3 nucleotides read TGCAGCGTGTATAAAGGCGGCACCGGGGAGCTGTTTTTT.